The source of this T cell receptor (beta chain) is a study of cytomegalovirus exposure and HLA in healthy donors. The overall study: In a later analysis, it was reported that the roughly 120 validation repertoires had been produced on the same platform as the 600 to 850 repertoires belonging to the first cohort.

There are 13 residues in the CDR3. The germline V gene encodes CDR1 SQVTM and CDR2 ANQGSEA. V lost 4 bases and J lost 0, with 4 bases in between. Assay used: immunoSEQ multiplex PCR; TCRdb lists only in-frame clones, some missing. The sample records around 150,000 clones, less than 90% being singletons. This clonotype was obtained from a woman aged 25-40 years in good health and CMV-seronegative. The chain has TRBV29-1 and TRBJ2-6; no firm D call. Sequenced input: PBMCs. CDR3 DNA sequence: TGCAGCGTTGGGATCTCTGGGGCCAACGTCCTGACTTTC. Protein product: CSVGISGANVLTF. Using reference TRBV29-1 and TRBJ2-6 for the parts outside the CDR3, the full variable domain is SAVISQKPSRDICQRGTSLTIQCQVDSQVTMMFWYRQQPGQSLTLIATANQGSEATYESGFVIDKFPISRPNLTFSTLTVSNMSPEDSSIYLCSVGISGANVLTFGAGSRLTVL.